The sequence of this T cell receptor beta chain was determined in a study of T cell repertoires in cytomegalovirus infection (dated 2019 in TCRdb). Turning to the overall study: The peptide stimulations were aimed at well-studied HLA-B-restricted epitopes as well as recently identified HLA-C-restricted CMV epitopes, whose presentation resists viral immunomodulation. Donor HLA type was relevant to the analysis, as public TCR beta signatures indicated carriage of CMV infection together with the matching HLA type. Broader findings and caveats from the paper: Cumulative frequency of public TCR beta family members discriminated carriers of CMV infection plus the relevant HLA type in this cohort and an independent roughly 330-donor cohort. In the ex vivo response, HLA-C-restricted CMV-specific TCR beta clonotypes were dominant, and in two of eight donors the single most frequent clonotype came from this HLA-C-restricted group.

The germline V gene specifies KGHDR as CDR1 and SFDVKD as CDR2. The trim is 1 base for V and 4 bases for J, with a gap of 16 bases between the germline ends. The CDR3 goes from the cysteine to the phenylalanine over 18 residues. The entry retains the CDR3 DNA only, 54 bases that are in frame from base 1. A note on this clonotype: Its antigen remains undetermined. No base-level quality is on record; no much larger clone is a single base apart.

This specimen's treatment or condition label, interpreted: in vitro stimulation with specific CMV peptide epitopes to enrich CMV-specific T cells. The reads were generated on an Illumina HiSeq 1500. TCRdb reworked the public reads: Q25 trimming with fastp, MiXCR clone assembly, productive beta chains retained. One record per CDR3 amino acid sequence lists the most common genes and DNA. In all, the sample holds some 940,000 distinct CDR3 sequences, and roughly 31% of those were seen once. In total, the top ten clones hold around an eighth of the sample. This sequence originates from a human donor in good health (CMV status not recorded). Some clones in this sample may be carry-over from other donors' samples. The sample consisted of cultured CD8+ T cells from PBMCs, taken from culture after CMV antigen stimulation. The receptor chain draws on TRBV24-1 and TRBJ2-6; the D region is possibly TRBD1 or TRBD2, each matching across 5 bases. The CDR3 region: CATSDFGPSGAGANVLTF. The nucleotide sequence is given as TGTGCCACCAGTGATTTCGGTCCGTCCGGGGCCGGGGCCAACGTCCTGACTTTC.